This T cell receptor beta chain stems from a study of cytomegalovirus exposure and HLA in healthy donors. Study-wide findings and caveats: 164 TCR beta chains were listed as cytomegalovirus-associated. In a later analysis, common viral pathogens appeared linked to several of the most significant clusters. A missense variant in DCLRE1C was later tied to TCR beta V- and J-gene trimming.

To note about this clone: Its target is unknown.

PCR amplification relied on 60 Vbeta primers (plus 13 Jbeta primers). Repertoires were generated with immunoSEQ multiplex PCR, while TCRdb's copy carries only in-frame clones and drops some. The sample carries around 140,000 clones, 65% to 85% recorded once. The CDR3 loop spans 14 amino acids. Germline assignment: CDR1 GTSNPN and CDR2 SVGIG (reference sequence). Trimming cost V 4 bases and J 7 bases, with 17 bases left between them. What was sequenced was PBMCs. The gene calls are TRBV30 and TRBJ2-1, with a tentative D call TRBD1 (5 bases). The clonotype was recovered from a man under 40 in good health and CMV-seronegative. Written as DNA, the CDR3 is TGTGCCTGGACGGACATTAACGGTGGAAATGAGCAGTTCTTC. This codes for CAWTDINGGNEQFF. Looking up the rest from reference TRBV30 and TRBJ2-1 gives the full variable domain: SQTIHQWPATLVQPVGSPLSLECTVEGTSNPNLYWYRQAAGRGLQLLFYSVGIGQISSEVPQNLSASRPQDRQFILSSKKLLLSDSGFYLCAWTDINGGNEQFFGPGTRLTVL.